A selection of T cell receptor beta chains follows, all from one sample in a study of CDR3 diversity in severe acne. TCRdb re-derived calls from the PCR reads in MiXCR, one entry per CDR3 protein. The repertoire holds roughly 81,000 distinct CDR3 sequences, with 45% to 50% as singletons. The specimen was blood. The receptor set was obtained from a male donor in good health, serving as a control. The CDR3 runs from the conserved cysteine through the conserved F or W. The order of the fields is CDR3 protein, CDR3 DNA, J gene, clone size, D gene, V gene. The D gene is left open where the match is weak. Some rows mark clone size as missing; the rest say once, few, many or name a class of expanded clone.

CATMGGSTDTQYF	TGTGCCACCATGGGAGGCAGTACAGATACGCAGTATTTT	TRBJ2-3	-	-	TRBV24-1
CASSPLAGGSPAYNEQFF	TGTGCCAGCAGCCCTCTAGCGGGAGGAAGTCCCGCCTACAATGAGCAGTTCTTC	TRBJ2-1	-	TRBD2	TRBV2
CASSHPIVPEVGYTF	TGTGCCAGCAGCCACCCTATCGTCCCCGAGGTTGGCTACACCTTC	TRBJ1-2	few	-	TRBV5-6
CASSLEGSRAETQYF	TGTGCCAGCAGCTTGGAGGGGTCAAGGGCAGAGACCCAGTACTTC	TRBJ2-5	-	-	TRBV7-2
CASSPGRVWGETQYF	TGTGCCAGTAGTCCGGGCAGGGTCTGGGGAGAGACCCAGTACTTC	TRBJ2-5	many	-	TRBV19
CASIQTAGELFF	TGTGCCAGCATCCAGACTGCCGGGGAGCTGTTTTTT	TRBJ2-2	-	-	TRBV11-2
CSARDRSSFDTQYF	TGCAGTGCCCGGGACAGGAGTAGTTTCGATACGCAGTATTTT	TRBJ2-3	-	TRBD1	TRBV20-1
CSASQVAGELFF	TGCAGTGCTAGTCAAGTAGCCGGGGAGCTGTTTTTT	TRBJ2-2	few	-	TRBV20-1
CASSLQGPDTGELFF	TGCGCCAGCAGCCTACAGGGTCCGGACACCGGGGAGCTGTTTTTT	TRBJ2-2	once	-	TRBV5-1
CASSYSSPVGGYTF	TGTGCCAGCAGTTATTCGTCCCCGGTGGGAGGCTACACCTTC	TRBJ1-2	many	-	TRBV6-5
CASSLSGRGAEAFF	TGTGCCAGCAGTTTATCGGGCCGCGGGGCTGAAGCTTTCTTT	TRBJ1-1	once	-	TRBV25-1
CASSELGPNTEAFF	TGTGCCAGCAGTGAACTAGGCCCGAACACTGAAGCTTTCTTT	TRBJ1-1	-	-	TRBV2
CSAGTGRGGRDTEAFF	TGCAGTGCTGGTACAGGGAGAGGGGGTAGGGACACTGAAGCTTTCTTT	TRBJ1-1	once	-	TRBV20-1
CASNSLGQNYGYTF	TGTGCCAGCAATTCTCTAGGGCAGAACTATGGCTACACCTTC	TRBJ1-2	-	-	TRBV7-9
CASSGLPRGTPYEQYF	TGTGCCAGTAGTGGTCTTCCTCGGGGCACCCCCTACGAGCAGTACTTC	TRBJ2-7	-	-	TRBV19
CASSQSAPPQYF	TGTGCCAGCAGCCAATCTGCGCCACCCCAGTACTTC	TRBJ2-5	many	-	TRBV3-1
CASSLVVVDRTSGASYEQYF	TGTGCCAGCAGCTTAGTCGTCGTTGATCGCACTAGCGGGGCCTCCTACGAGCAGTACTTC	TRBJ2-7	few	TRBD2	TRBV7-9
CASSAGQVYNEQFF	TGTGCCAGCAGCGCCGGACAGGTATACAATGAGCAGTTCTTC	TRBJ2-1	-	TRBD1	TRBV5-8
CASSLGGGNTQYF	TGCGCCAGCAGCTTGGGCGGGGGAAATACGCAGTATTTT	TRBJ2-3	-	TRBD2	TRBV5-1
CASSVGGWGNEQYF	TGTGCCAGCAGCGTCGGGGGATGGGGGAACGAGCAGTACTTC	TRBJ2-7	-	-	TRBV7-3
CASSSAGKLNTEAFF	TGCGCCAGCAGCTCCGCCGGAAAGCTGAACACTGAAGCTTTCTTT	TRBJ1-1	many	-	TRBV5-1
CATRPGLAEMNTGELFF	TGCGCCACCCGGCCGGGACTAGCGGAGATGAACACCGGGGAGCTGTTTTTT	TRBJ2-2	-	TRBD2	TRBV5-1
CASSPRGGQGQSEQYF	TGCGCCAGCAGCCCCCGGGGGGGACAGGGTCAATCCGAGCAGTACTTC	TRBJ2-7	-	-	TRBV4-1
CASSLAATGGWHYGYTF	TGTGCCAGCAGCTTAGCTGCGACAGGGGGTTGGCACTATGGCTACACCTTC	TRBJ1-2	many	TRBD1	TRBV7-9
CASSLGASYQETQYF	TGTGCCAGCAGCTTGGGGGCCTCGTACCAAGAGACCCAGTACTTC	TRBJ2-5	few	-	TRBV5-4
CASSLVGYGSSYNEQFF	TGTGCCAGCAGCTTAGTCGGGTACGGGAGCTCCTACAATGAGCAGTTCTTC	TRBJ2-1	-	-	TRBV7-2
CASSESERSNEQFF	TGTGCCAGCAGTGAATCGGAGAGGAGTAATGAGCAGTTCTTC	TRBJ2-1	few	-	TRBV25-1
CASSFLQETQYF	TGTGCCAGCAGCTTCCTTCAAGAGACCCAGTACTTC	TRBJ2-5	-	-	TRBV7-6
CASSRASGTYNEQYF	TGTGCCAGTAGTAGGGCTAGCGGGACCTACAATGAGCAGTATTTT	TRBJ2-3	-	TRBD2	TRBV19
CSAGQLEIATNEKLFF	TGCAGCGCCGGACAGTTAGAGATTGCAACTAATGAAAAACTGTTTTTT	TRBJ1-4	once	-	TRBV29-1
CASTYKGGGAFF	TGTGCCAGCACTTATAAAGGGGGGGGGGCTTTCTTT	TRBJ1-1	-	-	TRBV6-6
CASSPRGSPLNTEAFF	TGTGCCAGCAGCCCAAGGGGTAGCCCCCTGAACACTGAAGCTTTCTTT	TRBJ1-1	many	-	TRBV7-2
CSASGSSGANVLTF	TGCAGTGCTAGTGGTAGTTCTGGGGCCAACGTCCTGACTTTC	TRBJ2-6	few	-	TRBV20-1
CASSMGQGSYGYTF	TGCGCCAGCAGTATGGGACAGGGAAGCTATGGCTACACCTTC	TRBJ1-2	-	TRBD1	TRBV5-1
CASSPRTGDSGANVLTF	TGTGCCAGCAGTCCTCGGACAGGGGACTCTGGGGCCAACGTCCTGACTTTC	TRBJ2-6	-	TRBD1	TRBV6-5